The T cell receptor beta chain under discussion was sequenced for a study of cytomegalovirus exposure and HLA in healthy donors. Study overall: Genotyping of 398 donors showed that approximately 83% belonged to the Caucasian-associated ancestry cluster.

Study-level results: The number of N-insertions in an Asian-associated ancestry cluster was reportedly below the 666-donor mean in a later analysis.

About this clone: Its matching antigen is unknown.

In the PCR, 60 Vbeta and 13 Jbeta primers were used. Produced via immunoSEQ multiplex PCR; TCRdb's table is partial and in-frame only. Counted here are about 130,000 clones, around 86% occurring once; the ten biggest clones make up less than 0.75%. The sequencing sample was made of PBMCs. The clonotype was recovered from a man younger than 35 in good health and CMV-seronegative.

The CDR3 sequence: CASEDRGYEQYF. The CDR3 DNA is TGCGCCAGCGAGGACAGGGGTTACGAGCAGTACTTC. The V call is TRBV4-1, the J call TRBJ2-5; 9 bases agree with TRBD1. Near its end, the DNA agrees better with TRBJ2-7, so the J call may be wrong. The CDR3 loop spans 12 amino acids. Germline CDR1 MGHRA, CDR2 YSYEKL.